The clone carrying this T cell receptor beta chain was found a few times. In germline, CDR1 is SGHRS, CDR2 YFSETQ. This CDR3 spans 12 amino acids. V gave up 1 base and J gave up 4 bases, with 6 bases separating them. These data come from a study of blood T cell repertoires in COVID-19. About the study: Some COVID-19 samples were acute and others convalescent; all came from the United States, Italy and Spain.

Only in-frame clones appear in the TCRdb table, and some are missing; sequencing was by immunoSEQ multiplex PCR. The sample lists around 130,000 clones, about 83% occurring once. The chain uses TRBV5-1 and TRBJ2-7; D unresolved. Sequencing was carried out using peripheral blood. This sequence was found in a human donor in a cohort sampled during active COVID-19. CDR3 bases: TGCGCCAGCAGCTTGTACGGGTACGAGCAGTACTTC. Its protein product is CASSLYGYEQYF. Supplemented by reference TRBV5-1 and TRBJ2-7, the full variable domain reads KAGVTQTPRYLIKTRGQQVTLSCSPISGHRSVSWYQQTPGQGLQFLFEYFSETQRNKGNFPGRFSGRQFSNSRSEMNVSTLELGDSALYLCASSLYGYEQYFGPGTRLTVT.